The 8 T cell receptor beta chains listed next were all sequenced from one sample in a study of blood T cell repertoires in COVID-19. TCRdb's copy holds only in-frame clones and misses some; the assay was immunoSEQ multiplex PCR. The sample has some 140,000 clones; around 73% are singletons. Specimen: peripheral blood. These receptors originate from a man in his sixties who had recovered from COVID-19.

The chain uses TRBV28 and TRBJ2-7; D is perhaps TRBD2 (6 bases). V shed 3 bases and J shed 3 bases, with 18 bases lying between them. The length of the CDR3 is 16 residues. The V gene's germline CDR1 is MDHEN and CDR2 SYDVKM. CDR3 nucleotides: TGTGCCAGCAGTTTCCCCGCGGAGGGTAGCTTCTACGAGCAGTACTTC. It is translated as CASSFPAEGSFYEQYF.

In this sample, this clone turned up once. The J gene is TRBJ2-7, the V gene TRBV6-6; possible D gene TRBD1, 6 bases. Germline V gives CDR1 MNHNY, CDR2 SVGAGI (reference sequence). V dropped 6 bases and J dropped 2 bases, with 11 bases sitting between them. The CDR3 length is 13 residues. DNA for the CDR3: TGTGCCAGCAGCGGGGACAAAACCTACGAGCAGTACTTC. This sequence encodes CASSGDKTYEQYF.

This rearrangement joins TRBV19 to TRBJ1-1; 10 nucleotides match TRBD1. V lost 7 bases, J lost 5 bases, and 4 bases stayed unmatched. Germline-derived CDR1 and CDR2 are LNHDA and SQIVND (reference sequence). This CDR3 is 13 amino acids long. The CDR3: CASTRQGATEAFF. The CDR3 nucleotides are TGTGCCAGTACTCGACAGGGGGCTACTGAAGCTTTCTTT.

The chain links TRBV11-1 to TRBJ2-1, with D maybe TRBD2 (7 bases). CDR1 SGHAT and CDR2 FQDESV come from the germline V gene (reference sequence). With 5 bases removed from V and 8 bases from J, the gap between germline ends came to 22 bases. The CDR3 has 16 residues. Here the CDR3 DNA reads TGTGCCAGCAGCCGCGGGGGCGAGGGCTGGGACGATGAGCAGTTCTTC. Translation gives CASSRGGEGWDDEQFF.

V gene TRBV29-1 combines with J gene TRBJ2-1; 7 bases line up with TRBD2. V was pared by 3 bases and J by 6 bases, with 2 bases of the junction left unmatched. Germline CDR1 reads SQVTM; CDR2 reads ANQGSEA. CDR3 size: 12 residues. In nucleotides, the CDR3 is TGCAGCGTTGATGGGGGGGTCAATGAGCAGTTCTTC. This gives the protein CSVDGGVNEQFF.

This clone was counted between two and nine times. CDR3 sequence reads: CASSLDREELTGNTIYF. In DNA, the CDR3 is TGTGCCAGCAGCTTGGACAGGGAAGAGTTGACTGGAAACACCATATATTTT. V and J are TRBV5-4 and TRBJ1-3; D might be TRBD1 (6 bases). Germline lookup yields CDR1 SGHNT and CDR2 YYREEE (reference sequence). Trimming took 0 bases from V and 2 from J, leaving 15 bases between them. The CDR3 consists of 17 residues.

The chain has TRBV25-1 and TRBJ1-2; D gene uncertain. Trimming stripped 5 bases from V and 8 bases from J, with 18 bases between. CDR1 MGHDK and CDR2 SYGVNS come from the germline V gene. The CDR3 totals 14 residues. The CDR3 region has the DNA TGTGCCAGCAGTCCCCTGGGAGGGCTCTACGGCTACACCTTC. Its translation is CASSPLGGLYGYTF.

The rearrangement joins TRBV28 to TRBJ1-6; 8 nucleotides align to TRBD1. CDR1 is MDHEN and CDR2 is SYDVKM in the germline V gene. The CDR3 covers 15 residues. V gave up 10 bases and J gave up 7 bases; unmatched junction bases: 12. The DNA for the CDR3 is TGTGCCATTCCGGGACAGGCGGAAAAGAATTCACCCCTCCACTTT. Protein sequence: CAIPGQAEKNSPLHF.